These T cell receptor beta chains were read from a single sample in a study of blood T cell repertoires in COVID-19. Assay used: immunoSEQ multiplex PCR; TCRdb lists only in-frame clones, some missing. The data show around 190,000 clones, with roughly 83% seen just once and roughly 5.9% held by the top ten. Specimen: PBMCs or T cells enriched from blood (not recorded which). Receptor source: a man aged 35-49 years with acute COVID-19. Both conserved end residues are part of each CDR3. A D gene is named only where the DNA matches it firmly. The size of a clone is reported for some rows only, either as once, few or many, or as a class for expanded clones.

V	size	D	J	DNA	CDR3
TRBV29-1	-	-	TRBJ2-7	TGCAGCGTTACCGACGGGGGTTCCTACGAGCAGTACTTC	CSVTDGGSYEQYF
TRBV7-8	-	-	TRBJ2-5	TGTGCCAGCAGCTTAGCAGGGGCGCAAGAGACCCAGTACTTC	CASSLAGAQETQYF
TRBV7-2	-	TRBD2	TRBJ2-1	TGTGCCAGCAGCTCCCAGGTAGCGGGGGAGGGAAAGCAGTTCTTC	CASSSQVAGEGKQFF
TRBV7-6	once	-	TRBJ2-5	TGTGCCAGCAGCTTTGGGGCAACCACCCAAGAGACCCAGTACTTC	CASSFGATTQETQYF
TRBV24-1	many	-	TRBJ2-7	TGTGCCACCAGTGACATCCGGGACATTTACTACGAGCAGTACTTC	CATSDIRDIYYEQYF
TRBV6-5	-	TRBD1	TRBJ1-2	TGTGCCAGCAGTTATGGGGCAGGGGGAAGGGTCGGCTACACCTTC	CASSYGAGGRVGYTF
TRBV11-2	-	TRBD2	TRBJ2-5	TGTGCCAGCAGCTTAGGGTCGATGGGGGGGGAGACCCAGTACTTC	CASSLGSMGGETQYF
TRBV19	-	-	TRBJ1-1	TGTGCCAGTAGCATGACAGTGAACACTGAAGCTTTCTTT	CASSMTVNTEAFF
TRBV9	-	-	TRBJ1-1	TGTGCCAGCAGCGTAGACGGGGTAGGACCGCGCACTGAAGCTTTCTTT	CASSVDGVGPRTEAFF
TRBV4-1	-	-	TRBJ1-1	TGCGCCAGCAGCCAAGCAGTAAACACTGAAGCTTTCTTT	CASSQAVNTEAFF
TRBV24-1	-	-	TRBJ2-5	TGTGCCACCAGCTCCGCCAGCGTGTACCAAGAGACCCAGTACTTC	CATSSASVYQETQYF
TRBV19	few	TRBD1	TRBJ2-7	TGTGCCAGTAGTATCGGGACAGGGGACGAGCAGTACTTC	CASSIGTGDEQYF
TRBV24-1	once	-	TRBJ2-1	TGTGCCACCAGTGATCCGGAGGGGATGGTAAGGTTCTTC	CATSDPEGMVRFF
TRBV6-5	-	-	TRBJ1-5	TGTGCCAGCAGTCAGAGGTATAGCAATCAGCCCCAGCATTTT	CASSQRYSNQPQHF
TRBV11-2	once	-	TRBJ2-7	TGTGCCAGCAGCTTAAGGGTCAGCGGAGAGTCCTACGAGCAGTACTTC	CASSLRVSGESYEQYF
TRBV7-8	-	TRBD2	TRBJ2-1	TGTGCCAGCAGCTTGGGGTGGACTAGCGGGAGCCCTGACGCTTACAATGAGCAGTTCTTC	CASSLGWTSGSPDAYNEQFF